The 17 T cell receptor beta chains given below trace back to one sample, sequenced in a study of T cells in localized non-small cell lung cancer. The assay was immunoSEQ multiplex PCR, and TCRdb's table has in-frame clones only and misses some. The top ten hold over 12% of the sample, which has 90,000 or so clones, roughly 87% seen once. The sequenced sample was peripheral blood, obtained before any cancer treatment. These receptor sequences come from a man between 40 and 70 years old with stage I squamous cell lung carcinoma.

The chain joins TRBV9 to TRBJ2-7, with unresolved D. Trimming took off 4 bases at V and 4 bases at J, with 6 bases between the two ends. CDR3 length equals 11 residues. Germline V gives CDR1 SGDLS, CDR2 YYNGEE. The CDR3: CASSPGYEQYF. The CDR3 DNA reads TGTGCCAGCAGCCCCGGGTACGAGCAGTACTTC.

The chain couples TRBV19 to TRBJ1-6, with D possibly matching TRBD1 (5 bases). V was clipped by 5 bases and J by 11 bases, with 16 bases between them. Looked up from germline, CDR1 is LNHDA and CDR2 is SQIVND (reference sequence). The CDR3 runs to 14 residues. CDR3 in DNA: TGTGCCAGTAGTCACCGGGGGGATCAGGCACCCCTCCACTTT. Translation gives CASSHRGDQAPLHF.

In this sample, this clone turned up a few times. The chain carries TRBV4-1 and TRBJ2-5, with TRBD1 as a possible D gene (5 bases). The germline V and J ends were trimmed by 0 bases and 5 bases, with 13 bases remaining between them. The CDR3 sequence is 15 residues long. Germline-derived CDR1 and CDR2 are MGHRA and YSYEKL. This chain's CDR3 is CASSQDVRQWETQYF. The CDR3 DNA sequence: TGCGCCAGCAGCCAAGACGTCAGACAGTGGGAGACCCAGTACTTC.

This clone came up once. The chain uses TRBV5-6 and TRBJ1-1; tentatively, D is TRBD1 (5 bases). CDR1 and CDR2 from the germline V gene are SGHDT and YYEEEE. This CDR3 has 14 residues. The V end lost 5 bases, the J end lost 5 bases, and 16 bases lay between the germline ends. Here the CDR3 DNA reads TGTGCCAGCAGTTACGCTGGGCGGGGGACTGAAGCTTTCTTT. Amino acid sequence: CASSYAGRGTEAFF.

CDR3 sequence reads: CASQVPGNTIYF. In nucleotides, the CDR3 is TGTGCCAGCCAAGTACCTGGAAACACCATATATTTT. The V gene is TRBV28, the J gene TRBJ1-3; D is ambiguous. Deletions cut 8 bases from V and 2 bases from J, with 7 bases between. CDR1 and CDR2 (germline): MDHEN, SYDVKM. The CDR3 has 12 amino acids.

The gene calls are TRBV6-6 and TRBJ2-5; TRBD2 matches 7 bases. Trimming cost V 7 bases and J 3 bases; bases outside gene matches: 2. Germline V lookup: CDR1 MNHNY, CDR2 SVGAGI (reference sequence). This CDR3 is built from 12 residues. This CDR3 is CASTGLKETQYF. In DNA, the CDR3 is TGTGCCAGCACGGGACTAAAAGAGACCCAGTACTTC.

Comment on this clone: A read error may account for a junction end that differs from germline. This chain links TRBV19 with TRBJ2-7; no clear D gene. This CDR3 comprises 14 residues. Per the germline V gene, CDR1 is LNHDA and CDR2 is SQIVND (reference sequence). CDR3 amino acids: CANSTVFGRYEQYF. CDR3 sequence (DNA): TGTGCCAATAGTACCGTTTTCGGGCGTTACGAGCAGTACTTC.

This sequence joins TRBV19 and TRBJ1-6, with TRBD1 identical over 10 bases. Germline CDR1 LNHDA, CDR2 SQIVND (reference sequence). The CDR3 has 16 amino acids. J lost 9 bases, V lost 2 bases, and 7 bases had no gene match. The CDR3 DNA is TGTGCCAGTAGTATACGAGGGACAGGGGTTTCTTCACCCCTCCACTTT. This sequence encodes CASSIRGTGVSSPLHF.

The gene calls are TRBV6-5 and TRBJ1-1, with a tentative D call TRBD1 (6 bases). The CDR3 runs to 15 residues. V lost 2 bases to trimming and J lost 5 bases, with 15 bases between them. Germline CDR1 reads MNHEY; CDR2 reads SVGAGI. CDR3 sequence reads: CASSYMGAPRTEAFF. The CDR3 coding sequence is TGTGCCAGCAGTTACATGGGGGCACCCAGAACTGAAGCTTTCTTT.

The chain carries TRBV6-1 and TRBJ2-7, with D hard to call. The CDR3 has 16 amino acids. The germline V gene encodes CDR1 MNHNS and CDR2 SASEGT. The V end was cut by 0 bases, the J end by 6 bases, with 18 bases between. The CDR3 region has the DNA TGTGCCAGCAGTGAAGCGCTCCTTGACACCCCCCCCGAGCAGTACTTC. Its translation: CASSEALLDTPPEQYF.

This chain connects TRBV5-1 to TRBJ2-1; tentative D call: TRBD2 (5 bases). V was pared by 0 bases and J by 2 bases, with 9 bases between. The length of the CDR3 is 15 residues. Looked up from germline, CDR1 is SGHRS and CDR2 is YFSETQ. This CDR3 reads CASSLDPAAYNEQFF. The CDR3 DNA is TGCGCCAGCAGCTTGGATCCAGCGGCCTACAATGAGCAGTTCTTC. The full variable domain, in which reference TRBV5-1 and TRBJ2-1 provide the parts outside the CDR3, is KAGVTQTPRYLIKTRGQQVTLSCSPISGHRSVSWYQQTPGQGLQFLFEYFSETQRNKGNFPGRFSGRQFSNSRSEMNVSTLELGDSALYLCASSLDPAAYNEQFFGPGTRLTVL.

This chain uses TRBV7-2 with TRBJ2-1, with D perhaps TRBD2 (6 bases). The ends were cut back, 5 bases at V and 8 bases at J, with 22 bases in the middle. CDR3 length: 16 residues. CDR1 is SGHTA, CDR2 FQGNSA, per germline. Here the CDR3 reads CASSHTAGRNVDEQFF. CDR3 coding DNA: TGTGCCAGCAGCCATACCGCGGGGAGGAACGTAGATGAGCAGTTCTTC.

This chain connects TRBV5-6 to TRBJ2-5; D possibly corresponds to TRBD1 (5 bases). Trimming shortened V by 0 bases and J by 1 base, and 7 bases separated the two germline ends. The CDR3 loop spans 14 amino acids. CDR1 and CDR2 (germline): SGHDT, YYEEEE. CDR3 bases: TGTGCCAGCAGCTTGGGGACACGCCAAGAGACCCAGTACTTC. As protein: CASSLGTRQETQYF. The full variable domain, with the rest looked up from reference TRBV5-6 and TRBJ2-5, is DAGVTQSPTHLIKTRGQQVTLRCSPKSGHDTVSWYQQALGQGPQFIFQYYEEEERQRGNFPDRFSGHQFPNYSSELNVNALLLGDSALYLCASSLGTRQETQYFGPGTRLLVL.

CDR3 loop: CASSTDGYEQYF. In nucleotides, the CDR3 is TGTGCCAGCAGCACGGACGGGTACGAGCAGTACTTC. The chain employs TRBV7-9 and TRBJ2-7; D call uncertain. Germline lookup yields CDR1 SEHNR and CDR2 FQNEAQ (reference sequence). Trimming pared 5 bases from V and 4 bases from J, leaving 9 bases between. The CDR3 runs to 12 residues. The full variable domain, its missing parts supplied by reference TRBV7-9 and TRBJ2-7, is DTGVSQNPRHKITKRGQNVTFRCDPISEHNRLYWYRQTLGQGPEFLTYFQNEAQLEKSRLLSDRFSAERPKGSFSTLEIQRTEQGDSAMYLCASSTDGYEQYFGPGTRLTVT.

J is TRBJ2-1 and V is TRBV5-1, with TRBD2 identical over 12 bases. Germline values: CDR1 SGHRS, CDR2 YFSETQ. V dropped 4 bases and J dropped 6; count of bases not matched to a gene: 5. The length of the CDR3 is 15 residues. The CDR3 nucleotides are TGCGCCAGCAGCATTCTAGCGGGGGGGAGCAATGAGCAGTTCTTC. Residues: CASSILAGGSNEQFF.

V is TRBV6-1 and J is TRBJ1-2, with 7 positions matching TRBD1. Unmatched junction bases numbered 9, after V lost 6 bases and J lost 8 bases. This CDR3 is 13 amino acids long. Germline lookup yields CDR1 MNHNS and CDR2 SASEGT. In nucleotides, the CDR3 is TGTGCCAGCAGGACAGAGGGGGCCTTGGGCTACACCTTC. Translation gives CASRTEGALGYTF.

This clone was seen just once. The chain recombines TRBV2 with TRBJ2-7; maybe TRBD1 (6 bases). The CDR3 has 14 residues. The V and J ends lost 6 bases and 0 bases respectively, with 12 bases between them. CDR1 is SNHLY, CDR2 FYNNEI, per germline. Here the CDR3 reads CASRLPRGSYEQYF. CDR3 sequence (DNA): TGTGCCAGCAGGCTTCCCAGGGGCTCCTACGAGCAGTACTTC.